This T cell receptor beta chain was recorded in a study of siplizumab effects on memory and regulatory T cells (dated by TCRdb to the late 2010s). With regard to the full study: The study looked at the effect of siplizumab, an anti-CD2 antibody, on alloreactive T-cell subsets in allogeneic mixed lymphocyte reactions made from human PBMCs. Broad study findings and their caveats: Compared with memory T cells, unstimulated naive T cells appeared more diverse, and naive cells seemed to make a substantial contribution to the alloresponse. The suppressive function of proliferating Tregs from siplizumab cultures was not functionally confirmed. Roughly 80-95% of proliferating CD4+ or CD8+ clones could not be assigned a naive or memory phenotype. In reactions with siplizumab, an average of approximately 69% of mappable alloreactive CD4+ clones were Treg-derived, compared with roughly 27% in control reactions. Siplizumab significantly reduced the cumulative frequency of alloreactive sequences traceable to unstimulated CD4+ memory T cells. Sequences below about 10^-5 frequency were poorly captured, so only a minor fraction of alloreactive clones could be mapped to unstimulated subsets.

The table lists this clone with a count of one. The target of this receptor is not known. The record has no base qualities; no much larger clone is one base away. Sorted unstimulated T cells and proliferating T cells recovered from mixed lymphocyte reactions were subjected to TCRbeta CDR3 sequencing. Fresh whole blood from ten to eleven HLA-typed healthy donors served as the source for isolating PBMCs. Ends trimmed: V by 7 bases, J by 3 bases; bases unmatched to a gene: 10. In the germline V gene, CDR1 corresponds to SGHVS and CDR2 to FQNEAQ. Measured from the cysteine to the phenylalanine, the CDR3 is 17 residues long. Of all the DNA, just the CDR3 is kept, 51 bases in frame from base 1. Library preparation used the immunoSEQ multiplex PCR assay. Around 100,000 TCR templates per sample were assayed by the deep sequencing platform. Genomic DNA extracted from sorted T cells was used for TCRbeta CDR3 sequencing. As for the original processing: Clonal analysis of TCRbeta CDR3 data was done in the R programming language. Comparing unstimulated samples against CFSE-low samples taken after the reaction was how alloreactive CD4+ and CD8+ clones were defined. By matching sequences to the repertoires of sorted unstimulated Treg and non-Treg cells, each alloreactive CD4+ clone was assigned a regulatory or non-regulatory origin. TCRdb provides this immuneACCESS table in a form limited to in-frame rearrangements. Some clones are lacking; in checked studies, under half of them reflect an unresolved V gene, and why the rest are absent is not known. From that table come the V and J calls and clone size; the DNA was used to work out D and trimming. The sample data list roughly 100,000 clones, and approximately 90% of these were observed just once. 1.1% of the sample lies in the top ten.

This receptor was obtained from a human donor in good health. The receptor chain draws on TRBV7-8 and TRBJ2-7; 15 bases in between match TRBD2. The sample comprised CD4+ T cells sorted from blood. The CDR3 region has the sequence CASIPPGLAGGVYEQYF. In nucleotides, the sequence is TGTGCCAGCATTCCCCCGGGACTAGCGGGAGGAGTCTACGAGCAGTACTTC.